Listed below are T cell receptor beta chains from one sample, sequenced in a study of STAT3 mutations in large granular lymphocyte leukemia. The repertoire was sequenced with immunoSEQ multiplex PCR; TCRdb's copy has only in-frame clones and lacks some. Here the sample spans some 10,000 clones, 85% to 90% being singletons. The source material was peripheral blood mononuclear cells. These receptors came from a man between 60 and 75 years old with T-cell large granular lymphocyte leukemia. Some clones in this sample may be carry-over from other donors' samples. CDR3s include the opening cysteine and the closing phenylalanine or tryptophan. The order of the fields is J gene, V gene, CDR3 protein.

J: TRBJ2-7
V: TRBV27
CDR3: CASSSLTGTARVPYF

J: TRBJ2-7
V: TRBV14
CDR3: CASSGSGGYEQYF

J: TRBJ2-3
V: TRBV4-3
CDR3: CASSLQIWGGDRTDTQYF

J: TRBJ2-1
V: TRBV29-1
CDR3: CSVRGQGLNEQFF

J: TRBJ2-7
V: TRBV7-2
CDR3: CASSLDYEQYF

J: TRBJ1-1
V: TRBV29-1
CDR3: CSVEISDTGAFF

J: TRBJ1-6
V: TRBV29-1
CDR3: CSVTTGGINSPLHF

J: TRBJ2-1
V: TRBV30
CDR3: CAWEGLSNEQFF

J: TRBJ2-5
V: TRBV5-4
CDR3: CASSLGGRETQYF

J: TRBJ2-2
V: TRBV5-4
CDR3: CASSLGGIGTGELFF

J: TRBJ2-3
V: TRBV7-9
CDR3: CASSPRTRKGNTQYF

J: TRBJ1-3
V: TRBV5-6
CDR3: CASSLPGQSLGNTIYF

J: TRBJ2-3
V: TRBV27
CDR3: CASSPGQGRRTDTQYF

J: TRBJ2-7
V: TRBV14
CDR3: CASSQDRGKSYEQYF

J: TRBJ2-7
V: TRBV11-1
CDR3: CASSLVAGSLAPYEQYF

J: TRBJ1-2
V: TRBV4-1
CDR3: CASSPVLTYGYTF